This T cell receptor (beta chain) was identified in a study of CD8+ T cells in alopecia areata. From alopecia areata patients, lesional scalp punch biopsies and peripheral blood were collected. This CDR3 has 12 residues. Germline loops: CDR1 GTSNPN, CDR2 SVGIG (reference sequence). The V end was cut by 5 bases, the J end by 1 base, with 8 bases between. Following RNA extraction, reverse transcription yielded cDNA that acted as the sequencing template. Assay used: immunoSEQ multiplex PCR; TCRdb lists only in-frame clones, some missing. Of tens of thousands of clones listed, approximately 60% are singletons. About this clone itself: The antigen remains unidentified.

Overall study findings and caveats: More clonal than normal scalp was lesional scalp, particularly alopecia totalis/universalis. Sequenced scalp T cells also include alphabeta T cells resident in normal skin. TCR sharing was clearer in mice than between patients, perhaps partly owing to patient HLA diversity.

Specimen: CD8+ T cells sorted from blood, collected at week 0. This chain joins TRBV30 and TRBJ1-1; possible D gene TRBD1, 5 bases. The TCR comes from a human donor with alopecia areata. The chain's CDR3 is CAWGTANTEAFF. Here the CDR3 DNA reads TGTGCCTGGGGGACCGCGAACACTGAAGCTTTCTTT.